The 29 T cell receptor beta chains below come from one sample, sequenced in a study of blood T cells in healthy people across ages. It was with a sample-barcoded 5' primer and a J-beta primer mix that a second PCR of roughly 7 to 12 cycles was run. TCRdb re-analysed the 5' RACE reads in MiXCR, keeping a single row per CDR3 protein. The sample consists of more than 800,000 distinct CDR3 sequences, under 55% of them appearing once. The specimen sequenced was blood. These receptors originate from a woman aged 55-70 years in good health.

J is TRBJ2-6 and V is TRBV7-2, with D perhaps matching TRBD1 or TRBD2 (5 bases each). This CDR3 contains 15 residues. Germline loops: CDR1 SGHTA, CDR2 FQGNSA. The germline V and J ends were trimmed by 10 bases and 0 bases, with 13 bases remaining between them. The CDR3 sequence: CAMGPGNSGANVLTF. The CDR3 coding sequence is TGTGCCATGGGACCGGGTAACTCTGGGGCCAACGTCCTGACTTTC.

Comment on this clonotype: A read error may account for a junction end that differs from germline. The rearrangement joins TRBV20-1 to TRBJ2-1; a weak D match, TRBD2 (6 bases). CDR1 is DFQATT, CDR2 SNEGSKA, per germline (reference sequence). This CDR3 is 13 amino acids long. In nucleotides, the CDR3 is TGCAGTACTAGCTTCCGGGCGTACAATGAGCAGTTCTTC. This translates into CSTSFRAYNEQFF.

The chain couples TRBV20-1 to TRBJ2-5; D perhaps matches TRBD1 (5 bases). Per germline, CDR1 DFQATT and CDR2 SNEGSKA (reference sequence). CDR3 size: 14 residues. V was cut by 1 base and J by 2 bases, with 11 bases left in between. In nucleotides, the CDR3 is TGCAGTGCTAGAGGCCAGGACAAACAAGAGACCCAGTACTTC. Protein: CSARGQDKQETQYF.

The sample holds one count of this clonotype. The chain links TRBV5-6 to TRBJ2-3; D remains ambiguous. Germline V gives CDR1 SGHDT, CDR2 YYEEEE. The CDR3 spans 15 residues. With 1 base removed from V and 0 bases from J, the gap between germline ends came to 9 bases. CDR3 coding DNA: TGTGCCAGCAGCTTGTATAGGAGAAGCACAGATACGCAGTATTTT. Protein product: CASSLYRRSTDTQYF.

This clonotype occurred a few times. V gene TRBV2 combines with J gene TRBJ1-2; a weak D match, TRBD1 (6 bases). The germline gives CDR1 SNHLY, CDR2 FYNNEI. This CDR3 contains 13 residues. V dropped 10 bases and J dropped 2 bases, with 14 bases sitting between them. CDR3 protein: CANRQAPNYGYTF. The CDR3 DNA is TGTGCCAACCGACAGGCGCCAAACTATGGCTACACCTTC.

CDR3 amino acids: CASSGGTSGLAKNIQYF. The CDR3 DNA sequence: TGTGCCAGCAGTGGCGGAACTTCCGGGCTGGCCAAAAACATTCAGTACTTC. The chain joins TRBV2 to TRBJ2-4, with D uncertain. There are 17 residues in the CDR3. Germline-derived CDR1 and CDR2 are SNHLY and FYNNEI. The ends were cut back, 4 bases at V and 1 base at J, with 17 bases in the middle.

The CDR3 DNA follows: TGTGCCAGCAGCCAGGGACAGGGGAGGAATCAGCCCCAGCATTTT. Encoded protein: CASSQGQGRNQPQHF. The rearrangement links TRBV3-1 to TRBJ1-5; 10 nucleotides match TRBD1. The ends lost 3 bases at V and 4 bases at J; junction bases unmatched: 3. The CDR3 extends over 15 amino acids. Germline V lookup: CDR1 LGHDT, CDR2 YNNKEL (reference sequence).

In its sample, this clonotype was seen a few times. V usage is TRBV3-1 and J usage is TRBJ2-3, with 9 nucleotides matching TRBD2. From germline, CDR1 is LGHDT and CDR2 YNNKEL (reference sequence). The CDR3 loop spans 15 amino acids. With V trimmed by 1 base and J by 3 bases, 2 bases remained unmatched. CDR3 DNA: TGTGCCAGCAGCCAAGTTAGCGGGAGTACAGATACGCAGTATTTT. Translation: CASSQVSGSTDTQYF.

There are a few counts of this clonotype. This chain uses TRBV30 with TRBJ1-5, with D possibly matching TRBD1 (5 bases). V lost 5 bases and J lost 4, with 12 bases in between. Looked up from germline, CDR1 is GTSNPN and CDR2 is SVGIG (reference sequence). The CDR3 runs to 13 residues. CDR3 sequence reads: CAWAGQGNQPQHF. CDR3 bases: TGTGCCTGGGCGGGCCAGGGTAATCAGCCCCAGCATTTT. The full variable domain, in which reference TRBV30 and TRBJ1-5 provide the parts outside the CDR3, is SQTIHQWPATLVQPVGSPLSLECTVEGTSNPNLYWYRQAAGRGLQLLFYSVGIGQISSEVPQNLSASRPQDRQFILSSKKLLLSDSGFYLCAWAGQGNQPQHFGDGTRLSIL.

The CDR3 DNA is TGTGCCAGCAGTGACGAGGGGGCCGGGTACGAGCAGTACTTC. It yields the protein CASSDEGAGYEQYF. This chain links TRBV6-5 with TRBJ2-7; 7 nucleotides match TRBD1. With V trimmed by 5 bases and J by 4 bases, 8 bases remained unmatched. The germline CDR1 and CDR2 sequences are MNHEY and SVGAGI. The CDR3 loop spans 14 amino acids.

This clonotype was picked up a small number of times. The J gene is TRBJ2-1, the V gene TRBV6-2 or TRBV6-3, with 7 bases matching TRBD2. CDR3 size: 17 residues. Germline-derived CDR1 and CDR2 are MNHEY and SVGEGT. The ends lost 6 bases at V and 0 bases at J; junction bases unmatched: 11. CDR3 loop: CASSPLGRGSSYNEQFF. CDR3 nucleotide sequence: TGTGCCAGCAGCCCTCTGGGTCGCGGGAGCTCCTACAATGAGCAGTTCTTC.

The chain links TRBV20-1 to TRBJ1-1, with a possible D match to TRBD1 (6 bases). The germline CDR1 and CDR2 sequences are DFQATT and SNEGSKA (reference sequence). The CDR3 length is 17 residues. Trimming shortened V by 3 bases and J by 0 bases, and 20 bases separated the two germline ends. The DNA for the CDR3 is TGCAGTGCTAGGAGCCGGGACACTAAATTTATGAACACTGAAGCTTTCTTT. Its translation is CSARSRDTKFMNTEAFF.

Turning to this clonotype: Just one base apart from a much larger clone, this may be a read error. Written as DNA, the CDR3 is TGCAGTGCTAGACGGACAGGCCACGAGCAGTACTTC. Its protein product is CSARRTGHEQYF. This chain uses TRBV20-1 with TRBJ2-7; 7 bases agree with TRBD1. Trimming cost V 2 bases and J 5 bases; bases outside gene matches: 3. Germline V gene data show CDR1 as DFQATT and CDR2 as SNEGSKA (reference sequence). This CDR3 comprises 12 residues.

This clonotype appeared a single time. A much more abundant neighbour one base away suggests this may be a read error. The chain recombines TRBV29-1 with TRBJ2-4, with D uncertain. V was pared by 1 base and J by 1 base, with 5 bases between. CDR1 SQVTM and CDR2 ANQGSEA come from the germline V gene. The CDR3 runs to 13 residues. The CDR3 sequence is CSVEGGAKNIQYF. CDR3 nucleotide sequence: TGCAGCGTTGAAGGTGGGGCCAAAAACATTCAGTACTTC.

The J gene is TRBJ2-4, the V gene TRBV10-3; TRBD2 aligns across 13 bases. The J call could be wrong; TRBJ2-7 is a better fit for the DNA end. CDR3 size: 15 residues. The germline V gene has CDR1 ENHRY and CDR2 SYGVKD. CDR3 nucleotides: TGTGCCATCAGCACCGGGACTAGCGGGACCTACGAGCAGTACTTC. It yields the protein CAISTGTSGTYEQYF.

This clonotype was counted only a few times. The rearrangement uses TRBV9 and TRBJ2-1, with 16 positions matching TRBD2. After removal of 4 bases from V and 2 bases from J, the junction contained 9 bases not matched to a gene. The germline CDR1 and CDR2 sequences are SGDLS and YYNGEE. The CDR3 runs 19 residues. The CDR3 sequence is CASSSPGTSGRETYNEQFF. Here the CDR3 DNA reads TGTGCCAGCAGCTCCCCAGGGACTAGCGGGAGGGAGACCTACAATGAGCAGTTCTTC.

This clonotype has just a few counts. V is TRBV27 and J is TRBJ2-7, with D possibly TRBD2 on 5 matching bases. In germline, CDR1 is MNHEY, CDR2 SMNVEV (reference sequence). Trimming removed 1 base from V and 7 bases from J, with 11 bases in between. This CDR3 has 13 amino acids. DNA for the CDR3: TGTGCCAGCAGTTTATGGGGTTCGGGGGAGCAGTACTTC. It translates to CASSLWGSGEQYF.

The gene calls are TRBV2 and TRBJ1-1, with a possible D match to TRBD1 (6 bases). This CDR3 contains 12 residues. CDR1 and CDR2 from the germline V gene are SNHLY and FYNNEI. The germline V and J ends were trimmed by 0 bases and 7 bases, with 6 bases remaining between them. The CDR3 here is CASSEAGGEAFF. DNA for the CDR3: TGTGCCAGCAGTGAAGCAGGGGGTGAAGCTTTCTTT.

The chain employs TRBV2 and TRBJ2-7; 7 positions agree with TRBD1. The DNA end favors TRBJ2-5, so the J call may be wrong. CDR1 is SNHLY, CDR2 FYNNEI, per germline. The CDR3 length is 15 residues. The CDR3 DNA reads TGTGCCAGCAGTGTAGGAAACAGGGGTGGTGAGACCCAGTACTTC. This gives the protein CASSVGNRGGETQYF.

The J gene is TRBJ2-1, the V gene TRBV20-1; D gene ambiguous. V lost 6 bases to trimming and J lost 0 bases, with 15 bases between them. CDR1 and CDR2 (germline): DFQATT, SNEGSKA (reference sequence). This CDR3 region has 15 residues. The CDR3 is CSAPPTASSYNEQFF. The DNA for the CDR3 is TGCAGTGCCCCCCCGACGGCGAGCTCCTACAATGAGCAGTTCTTC.

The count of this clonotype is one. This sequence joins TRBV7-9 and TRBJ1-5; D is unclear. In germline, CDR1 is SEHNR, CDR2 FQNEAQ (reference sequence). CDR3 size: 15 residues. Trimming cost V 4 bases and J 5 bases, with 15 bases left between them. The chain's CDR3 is CASSSQGPGHQPQHF. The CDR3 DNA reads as TGTGCCAGCAGCTCCCAAGGGCCAGGTCATCAGCCCCAGCATTTT. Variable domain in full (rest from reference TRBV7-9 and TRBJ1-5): DTGVSQNPRHKITKRGQNVTFRCDPISEHNRLYWYRQTLGQGPEFLTYFQNEAQLEKSRLLSDRFSAERPKGSFSTLEIQRTEQGDSAMYLCASSSQGPGHQPQHFGDGTRLSIL.

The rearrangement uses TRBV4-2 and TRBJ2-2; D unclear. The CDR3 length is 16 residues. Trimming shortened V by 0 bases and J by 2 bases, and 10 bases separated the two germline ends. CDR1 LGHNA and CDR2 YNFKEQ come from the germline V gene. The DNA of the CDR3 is TGTGCCAGCAGCCAAGATGACCAGATCAACACCGGGGAGCTGTTTTTT. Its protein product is CASSQDDQINTGELFF.

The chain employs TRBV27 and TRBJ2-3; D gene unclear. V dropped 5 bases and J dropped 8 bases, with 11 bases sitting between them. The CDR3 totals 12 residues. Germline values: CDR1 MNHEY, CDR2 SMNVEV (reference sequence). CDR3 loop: CASSPNWGTQYF. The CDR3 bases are TGTGCCAGCAGTCCCAATTGGGGTACGCAGTATTTT.

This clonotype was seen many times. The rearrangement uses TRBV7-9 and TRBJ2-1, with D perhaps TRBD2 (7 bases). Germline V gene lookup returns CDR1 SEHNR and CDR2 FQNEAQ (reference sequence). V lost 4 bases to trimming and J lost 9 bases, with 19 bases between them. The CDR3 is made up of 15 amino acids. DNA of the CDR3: TGTGCCAGCAGCTGGGGGGCGGGAGCCAGCGGTGAGCAGTTCTTC. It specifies CASSWGAGASGEQFF.

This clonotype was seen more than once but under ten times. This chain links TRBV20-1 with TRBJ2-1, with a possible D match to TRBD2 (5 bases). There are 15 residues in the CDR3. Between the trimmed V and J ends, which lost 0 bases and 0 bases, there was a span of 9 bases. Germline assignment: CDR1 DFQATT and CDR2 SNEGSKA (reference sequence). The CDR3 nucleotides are TGCAGTGCTAGAGACCCGGGGAGCTCCTACAATGAGCAGTTCTTC. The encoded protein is CSARDPGSSYNEQFF.

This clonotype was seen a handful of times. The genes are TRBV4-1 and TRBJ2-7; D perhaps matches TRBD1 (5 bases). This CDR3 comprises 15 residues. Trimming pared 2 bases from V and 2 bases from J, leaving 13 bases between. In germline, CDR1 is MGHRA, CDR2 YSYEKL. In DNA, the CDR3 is TGCGCCAGCAGCCAATCGCAGGGATTTCCCTACGAGCAGTACTTC. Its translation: CASSQSQGFPYEQYF.

CDR3 protein: CASSIEGRGHEQYF. The CDR3 DNA reads as TGTGCCAGTAGTATTGAGGGCAGAGGACACGAGCAGTACTTC. This chain joins TRBV19 and TRBJ2-7; maybe TRBD2 (5 bases). The CDR3 consists of 14 residues. Germline CDR1 reads LNHDA; CDR2 reads SQIVND (reference sequence). Deletions cut 3 bases from V and 5 bases from J, with 14 bases between. The full variable domain, its missing parts supplied by reference TRBV19 and TRBJ2-7, is DGGITQSPKYLFRKEGQNVTLSCEQNLNHDAMYWYRQDPGQGLRLIYYSQIVNDFQKGDIAEGYSVSREKKESFPLTVTSAQKNPTAFYLCASSIEGRGHEQYFGPGTRLTVT.

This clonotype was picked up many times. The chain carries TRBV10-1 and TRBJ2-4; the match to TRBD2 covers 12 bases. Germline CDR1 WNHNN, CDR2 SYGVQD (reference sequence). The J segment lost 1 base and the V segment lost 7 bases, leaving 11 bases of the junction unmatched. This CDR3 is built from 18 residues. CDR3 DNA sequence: TGCGCCAGCAAGCCTAGCGGGAGGGCCGCCTTTGCCAAAAACATTCAGTACTTC. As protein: CASKPSGRAAFAKNIQYF.

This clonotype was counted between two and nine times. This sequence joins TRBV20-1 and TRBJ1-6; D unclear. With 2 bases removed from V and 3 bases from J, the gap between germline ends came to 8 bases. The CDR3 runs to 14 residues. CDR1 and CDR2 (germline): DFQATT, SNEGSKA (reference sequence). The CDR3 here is CSARREIYNSPLHF. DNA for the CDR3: TGCAGTGCTAGACGGGAGATCTATAATTCACCCCTCCACTTT.